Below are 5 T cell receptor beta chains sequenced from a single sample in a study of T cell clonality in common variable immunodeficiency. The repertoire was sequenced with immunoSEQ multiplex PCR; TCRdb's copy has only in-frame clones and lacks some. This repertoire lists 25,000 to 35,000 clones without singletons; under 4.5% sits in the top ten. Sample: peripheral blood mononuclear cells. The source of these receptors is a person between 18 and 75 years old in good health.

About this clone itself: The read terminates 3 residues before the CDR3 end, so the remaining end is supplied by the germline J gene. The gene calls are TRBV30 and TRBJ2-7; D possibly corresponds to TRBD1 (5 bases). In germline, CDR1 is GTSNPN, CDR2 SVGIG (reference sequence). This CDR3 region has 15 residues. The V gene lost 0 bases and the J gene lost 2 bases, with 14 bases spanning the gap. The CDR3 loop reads CAWSVKDSLAYEQYF. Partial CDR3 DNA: TGTGCCTGGAGTGTCAAAGACAGCCTGGCCTACGAG.

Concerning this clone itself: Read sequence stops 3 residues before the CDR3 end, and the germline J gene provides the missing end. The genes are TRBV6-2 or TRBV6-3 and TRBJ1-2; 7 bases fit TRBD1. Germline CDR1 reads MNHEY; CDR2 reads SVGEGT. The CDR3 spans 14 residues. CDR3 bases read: TGTGCCAGCAGTTACTCGATAGGACAGGATACC. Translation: CASSYSIGQDT. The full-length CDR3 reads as CASSYSIGQDTYTF.

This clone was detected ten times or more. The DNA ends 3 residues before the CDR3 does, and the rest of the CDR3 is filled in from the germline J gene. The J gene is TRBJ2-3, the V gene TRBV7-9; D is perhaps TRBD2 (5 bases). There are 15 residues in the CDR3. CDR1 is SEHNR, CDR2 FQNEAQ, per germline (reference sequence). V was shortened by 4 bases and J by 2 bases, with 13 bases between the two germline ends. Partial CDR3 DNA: TGTGCCAGCAGCTCCCCAGCGGCAGACACAGATACG. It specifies CASSSPAADTDT. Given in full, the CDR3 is CASSSPAADTDTQYF.

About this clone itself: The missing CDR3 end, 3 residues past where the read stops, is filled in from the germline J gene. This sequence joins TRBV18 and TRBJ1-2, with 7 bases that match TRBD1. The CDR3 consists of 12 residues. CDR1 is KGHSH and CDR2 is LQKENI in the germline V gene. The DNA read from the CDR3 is TGTGCCAGCTCATCTGGACAGGCGGGC. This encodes CASSSGQAG. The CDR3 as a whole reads CASSSGQAGYTF.

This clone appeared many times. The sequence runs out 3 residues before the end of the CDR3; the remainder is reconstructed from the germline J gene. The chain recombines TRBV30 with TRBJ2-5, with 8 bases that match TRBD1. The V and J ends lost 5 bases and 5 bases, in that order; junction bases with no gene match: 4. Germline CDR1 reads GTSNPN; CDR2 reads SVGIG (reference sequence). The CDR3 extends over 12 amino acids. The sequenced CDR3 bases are TGTGCCTGGGGGGACAGGTCTGAGACC. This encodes CAWGDRSET. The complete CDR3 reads CAWGDRSETQYF.